A single sample is the source of the 27 T cell receptor beta chains below, sequenced in a study of CD8 T cells in ankylosing spondylitis. TCRdb recomputed calls from the 5' RACE reads with MiXCR, one row per CDR3 protein. The table has more than 300,000 distinct CDR3 sequences, roughly 11% seen once; the top ten hold roughly 9.2%. The source material was blood, either unsorted or a sorted T cell fraction (not recorded which). The receptors were sampled from a female donor with ankylosing spondylitis or in good health (not recorded which).

This clonotype was found many times. The chain links TRBV5-4 to TRBJ2-6, with 10 bases that match TRBD1. The CDR3 is made up of 19 amino acids. Germline V lookup: CDR1 SGHNT, CDR2 YYREEE (reference sequence). Trimming removed 3 bases from V and 0 bases from J; junction bases left unmatched: 9. The CDR3 DNA sequence: TGTGCCAGCAGCTCGGTACCGGGACAGGGGTTCTCTGGGGCCAACGTCCTGACTTTC. This codes for CASSSVPGQGFSGANVLTF. The variable domain in full, completed from reference TRBV5-4 and TRBJ2-6, reads ETGVTQSPTHLIKTRGQQVTLRCSSQSGHNTVSWYQQALGQGPQFIFQYYREEENGRGNFPPRFSGLQFPNYSSELNVNALELDDSALYLCASSSVPGQGFSGANVLTFGAGSRLTVL.

At least ten counts were recorded for this clonotype. The chain joins TRBV7-2 to TRBJ1-3, with TRBD1 as a possible D gene (5 bases). V lost 2 bases, J lost 2 bases, and 10 bases lay in between. The CDR3 is 15 residues long. Germline V gives CDR1 SGHTA, CDR2 FQGNSA. This CDR3 is CASSLWGRTGNTIYF. In DNA, the CDR3 is TGTGCCAGCAGCTTATGGGGGAGAACTGGAAACACCATATATTTT.

This clonotype came up a few times. The V and J genes are TRBV27 and TRBJ2-2; D uncertain. Germline-derived CDR1 and CDR2 are MNHEY and SMNVEV (reference sequence). The CDR3 has 13 amino acids. Trimming cost V 3 bases and J 9 bases, with 11 bases left between them. CDR3 nucleotides: TGTGCCAGCAGTTTCCACGGCTTCCGGGAGCTGTTTTTT. Encoded protein: CASSFHGFRELFF.

This clonotype showed up just a few times. This chain uses TRBV7-2 with TRBJ2-1, with D perhaps given as TRBD1 or TRBD2 (5 bases each). Germline CDR1 is SGHTA and CDR2 is FQGNSA. The V and J ends lost 3 bases and 4 bases respectively, with 13 bases between them. The CDR3 sequence is 15 residues long. This chain's CDR3 is CASSLGELSYNEQFF. CDR3 bases: TGTGCCAGCAGCTTGGGGGAGCTATCGTACAATGAGCAGTTCTTC.

The chain joins TRBV3-1 to TRBJ2-5; the D gene is possibly TRBD1 (6 bases). The V end lost 0 bases, the J end lost 5 bases, and 10 bases lay between the germline ends. Germline assignment: CDR1 LGHDT and CDR2 YNNKEL (reference sequence). The CDR3 runs to 14 residues. The CDR3: CASSQENREETQYF. The CDR3 bases are TGTGCCAGCAGCCAAGAAAACAGGGAGGAGACCCAGTACTTC.

The chain links TRBV5-1 to TRBJ1-1, with 9 bases aligning to TRBD1. CDR3 length equals 15 residues. CDR1 SGHRS and CDR2 YFSETQ come from the germline V gene. With 4 bases clipped from V and 4 bases from J, the junction kept 8 bases outside the gene matches. The CDR3 bases are TGCGCCAGCAGCGCCCGGACAGGGGATTTCACTGAAGCTTTCTTT. Translated: CASSARTGDFTEAFF.

In its sample, this clonotype was seen many times. This sequence joins TRBV20-1 and TRBJ2-2, with a weak D call TRBD1 (5 bases). V was clipped by 0 bases and J by 1 base, with 18 bases between them. Germline V CDR1 and CDR2: DFQATT, SNEGSKA (reference sequence). The CDR3 extends over 18 amino acids. CDR3 sequence reads: CSARDGFRLGVNTGELFF. In nucleotides, the CDR3 is TGCAGTGCTAGAGATGGTTTCCGTCTAGGGGTGAACACCGGGGAGCTGTTTTTT.

This clonotype was detected ten times or more. The chain joins TRBV5-1 to TRBJ1-3, with D maybe TRBD1 (5 bases). The germline V gene has CDR1 SGHRS and CDR2 YFSETQ. Trimming removed 0 bases at V and 0 bases at J, with 10 bases between. The CDR3 covers 16 residues. The CDR3 is CASSLEGIYSGNTIYF. The CDR3, as DNA: TGCGCCAGCAGCTTGGAGGGGATTTACTCTGGAAACACCATATATTTT.

At least ten counts were recorded for this clonotype. The chain carries TRBV27 and TRBJ1-2, with D maybe TRBD1 (6 bases). The ends were cut back, 3 bases at V and 5 bases at J, with 10 bases in the middle. Germline-derived CDR1 and CDR2 are MNHEY and SMNVEV (reference sequence). This CDR3 has 13 amino acids. The CDR3 here is CASSFSGEYGYTF. The CDR3 DNA reads as TGTGCCAGCAGTTTTTCAGGGGAATATGGCTACACCTTC.

The table lists this clonotype with a count of one. A single base separates this from a much larger clone, so it may be a read error. This chain connects TRBV10-3 to TRBJ2-3; TRBD2 agrees at 16 bases. The CDR3 is 16 amino acids. The germline gives CDR1 ENHRY, CDR2 SYGVKD. CDR3 sequence (DNA): TGTCCCATCAGTGAGGGACTAGCGGGGGGGCCGAATACGCAGTATTTT. Translating it yields CPISEGLAGGPNTQYF.

This clonotype was recorded many times. The CDR3 nucleotides are TGCGCCAGCAGCTTAGGGACTAGCGGGAGTCGGGAGCTGTTTTTT. Encoded protein: CASSLGTSGSRELFF. The chain is built from TRBV5-1 and TRBJ2-2; 14 bases align to TRBD2. CDR1 and CDR2 (germline): SGHRS, YFSETQ. Losses at the gene ends were 2 bases for V and 9 bases for J; bases not matched to a gene: 3. The CDR3 is made up of 15 amino acids.

This clonotype was observed at least ten times. The V gene is TRBV29-1, the J gene TRBJ2-1; D is ambiguous. The germline gives CDR1 SQVTM, CDR2 ANQGSEA. The CDR3 is 13 residues long. Trimming took 3 bases from V and 7 from J, leaving 13 bases between them. CDR3: CSVEGRSSNEQFF. The CDR3 DNA reads as TGCAGCGTTGAGGGCAGATCTTCGAATGAGCAGTTCTTC.

There are many counts of this clonotype. This rearrangement joins TRBV5-8 to TRBJ1-1, with D unresolved. The CDR3 contains 11 residues. Germline V gene sequence: CDR1 SGHTS, CDR2 YDEGEE. Trimming cost V 1 base and J 11 bases, with 9 bases left between them. This CDR3 is CASSLMQTAFF. The CDR3 bases are TGTGCCAGCAGCTTGATGCAGACGGCTTTCTTT.

The V call is TRBV4-1, the J call TRBJ1-6; 7 nucleotides line up with TRBD1. Germline lookup yields CDR1 MGHRA and CDR2 YSYEKL. The V and J ends lost 1 base and 4 bases, in that order; junction bases with no gene match: 7. The CDR3 contains 17 residues. DNA of the CDR3: TGCGCCAGCAGCCAAGTCCCCCGGGACAGATATAATTCACCCCTCCACTTT. Translated: CASSQVPRDRYNSPLHF.

This clonotype was counted many times. CDR3 residues: CSAREHGDTEAFF. The CDR3 DNA is TGCAGTGCTAGAGAGCACGGAGACACTGAAGCTTTCTTT. This chain links TRBV20-1 with TRBJ1-1; D ambiguous. The germline V gene has CDR1 DFQATT and CDR2 SNEGSKA (reference sequence). Trimming stripped 0 bases from V and 3 bases from J, with 8 bases between. The CDR3 totals 13 residues.

This clonotype was detected many times. The CDR3, as DNA: TGCGCCAGCTTCCCGGGACAGGCCACCTACGAGCAGTACTTC. Translating it yields CASFPGQATYEQYF. This sequence joins TRBV5-1 and TRBJ2-7; 8 bases agree with TRBD1. The V and J ends lost 7 bases and 2 bases, in that order; junction bases with no gene match: 8. CDR1 and CDR2 from the germline V gene are SGHRS and YFSETQ. CDR3 size: 14 residues. The full variable domain, its missing parts supplied by reference TRBV5-1 and TRBJ2-7, is KAGVTQTPRYLIKTRGQQVTLSCSPISGHRSVSWYQQTPGQGLQFLFEYFSETQRNKGNFPGRFSGRQFSNSRSEMNVSTLELGDSALYLCASFPGQATYEQYFGPGTRLTVT.

This clonotype showed up many times. CDR3 DNA sequence: TGTGCCAGCAGCCAGAAGGATGAGCAGTTCTTC. Translation gives CASSQKDEQFF. The chain links TRBV2 to TRBJ2-1; no clear D. Germline V lookup: CDR1 SNHLY, CDR2 FYNNEI. Trimming pared 6 bases from V and 8 bases from J, leaving 8 bases between. The CDR3 has 11 amino acids.

This clonotype was recorded many times. V is TRBV12-3 or TRBV12-4 and J is TRBJ1-1; no reliable D call. CDR3 length: 11 amino acids. Trimming took off 3 bases at V and 3 bases at J, with 2 bases between the two ends. The CDR3 region is CASSFDTEAFF. In nucleotides, the CDR3 is TGTGCCAGCAGTTTCGACACTGAAGCTTTCTTT.

This clonotype has a count of ten or more. V gene TRBV7-2 combines with J gene TRBJ2-7; 10 bases match TRBD2. V was clipped by 6 bases and J by 6 bases; unmatched bases: 5. Germline V lookup: CDR1 SGHTA, CDR2 FQGNSA. This CDR3 is 13 amino acids long. CDR3 bases: TGTGCCAGCAGAACAGCGGGAGGGCCCGAGCAGTACTTC. Amino acid sequence: CASRTAGGPEQYF. Full variable domain (outside the CDR3, taken from reference TRBV7-2 and TRBJ2-7): GAGVSQSPSNKVTEKGKDVELRCDPISGHTALYWYRQSLGQGLEFLIYFQGNSAPDKSGLPSDRFSAERTGGSVSTLTIQRTQQEDSAVYLCASRTAGGPEQYFGPGTRLTVT.

The sample holds many counts of this clonotype. This rearrangement joins TRBV28 to TRBJ2-1; the D is unclear. The CDR3 spans 12 residues. The V gene's germline CDR1 is MDHEN and CDR2 SYDVKM. Trimming pared 6 bases from V and 6 bases from J, leaving 9 bases between. The CDR3 here is CASRTTLNEQFF. The CDR3 nucleotides are TGTGCCAGCAGAACAACTCTCAATGAGCAGTTCTTC.

This rearrangement joins TRBV7-2 to TRBJ1-2; 7 nucleotides line up with TRBD1. V lost 5 bases, J lost 0 bases, and 3 bases stayed unmatched. This CDR3 is built from 14 residues. Germline V gene data show CDR1 as SGHTA and CDR2 as FQGNSA. CDR3 DNA: TGTGCCAGCAGCCGGGACAGAACTAACTATGGCTACACCTTC. Protein: CASSRDRTNYGYTF. Together with reference TRBV7-2 and TRBJ1-2, the CDR3 gives the full variable domain: GAGVSQSPSNKVTEKGKDVELRCDPISGHTALYWYRQSLGQGLEFLIYFQGNSAPDKSGLPSDRFSAERTGGSVSTLTIQRTQQEDSAVYLCASSRDRTNYGYTFGSGTRLTVV.

This clonotype was seen more than once but under ten times. V and J are TRBV12-3 or TRBV12-4 and TRBJ2-1, with D possibly TRBD1 on 5 matching bases. V gave up 3 bases and J gave up 0 bases, with 15 bases separating them. The CDR3 is 17 residues long. CDR3 loop: CASSLIWQGHSYNEQFF. The CDR3 DNA reads as TGTGCCAGCAGTTTGATATGGCAGGGCCACTCCTACAATGAGCAGTTCTTC.

This clonotype was seen at least ten times. The chain is built from TRBV20-1 and TRBJ2-7; 7 nucleotides agree with TRBD1. The germline CDR1 and CDR2 sequences are DFQATT and SNEGSKA (reference sequence). The V gene end was trimmed by 6 bases and the J gene end by 3 bases; junction bases not matched to a gene: 5. The CDR3 is 12 amino acids. In nucleotides, the CDR3 is TGCAGTGCCAACAGGGGCCTCTACGAGCAGTACTTC. Its translation: CSANRGLYEQYF.

This clonotype was observed at least ten times. The chain combines TRBV9 with TRBJ2-5; D is ambiguous. CDR3 length: 13 amino acids. V shed 1 base and J shed 4 bases, with 8 bases lying between them. In germline, CDR1 is SGDLS, CDR2 YYNGEE. CDR3 protein: CASSVTPPETQYF. The CDR3, as DNA: TGTGCCAGCAGCGTAACCCCTCCAGAGACCCAGTACTTC.

Comment on this clonotype: A single base separates this from a much larger clone, so it may be a read error. The chain carries TRBV7-2 and TRBJ2-6; unclear D gene. CDR3 length: 14 amino acids. Germline CDR1 reads SGHTA; CDR2 reads FQGNSA. In DNA, the CDR3 is TGTGCCAGCAGCCGTCTCTCTGGGCCCAACGTCCTGACTTTC. This gives the protein CASSRLSGPNVLTF.

This clonotype has just one count. V usage is TRBV5-6 and J usage is TRBJ2-1; 11 bases are shared with TRBD2. V was clipped by 4 bases and J by 5 bases; unmatched bases: 8. Germline lookup yields CDR1 SGHDT and CDR2 YYEEEE. The CDR3 consists of 16 residues. CDR3 coding DNA: TGTGCCAGCAGCCGAGATCTAGCGGGAGGAAACAATGAGCAGTTCTTC. This sequence encodes CASSRDLAGGNNEQFF.

This clonotype was counted at least ten times. The chain links TRBV4-1 to TRBJ2-3; TRBD2 aligns across 11 bases. V lost 8 bases and J lost 5; bases outside the gene matches: 6. The CDR3 runs to 14 residues. Germline V gene data show CDR1 as MGHRA and CDR2 as YSYEKL. The CDR3 loop is CASGRLAGIDTQYF. CDR3 bases: TGCGCCAGCGGACGACTAGCGGGGATAGATACGCAGTATTTT.